This T cell receptor beta chain originates from a study of blood T cell repertoires in COVID-19. The protocol was immunoSEQ multiplex PCR, while the TCRdb copy is restricted to in-frame clones and leaves out a portion. Among a few hundred thousand clones listed, 89% were seen once. Trimming took 5 bases from V and 3 from J, leaving 14 bases between them. The CDR3 runs to 15 residues. Germline-derived CDR1 and CDR2 are SGHTA and FQGNSA. Sequencing input: PBMCs or T cells enriched from blood (not recorded which). This chain links TRBV7-2 with TRBJ1-5, with a possible D match to TRBD1 (6 bases). This clonotype was obtained from a woman in her 40s who had recovered from COVID-19. The CDR3 DNA follows: TGTGCCAGCAGCGCTCCCGGACAGTTCAATCAGCCCCAGCATTTT. Translating it yields CASSAPGQFNQPQHF.